Each of the 20 T cell receptor beta chains below was sequenced from the same sample in a study of cytomegalovirus exposure and HLA in healthy donors. Only in-frame clones appear in the TCRdb table, and some are missing; sequencing was by immunoSEQ multiplex PCR. The sample carries about 140,000 clones, roughly nine tenths recorded once. What was sequenced was PBMCs. The receptor source for this set is a man between 18 and 35 years old in good health and CMV-seronegative.

The genes are TRBV6-5 and TRBJ2-1, with 10 bases aligning to TRBD2. The CDR3 has 13 residues. J was trimmed by 11 bases and V by 5 bases; bases with no gene match: 6. From germline, CDR1 is MNHEY and CDR2 SVGAGI. This CDR3 reads CASSDRLAGQQFF. CDR3 bases: TGTGCCAGCAGTGACCGACTAGCGGGCCAGCAGTTCTTC.

This chain uses TRBV6-6 with TRBJ2-3; TRBD2 aligns across 12 bases. The length of the CDR3 is 15 residues. The junction had 7 bases not matched to a gene; V was cut back by 7 bases and J by 5 bases. Looked up from germline, CDR1 is MNHNY and CDR2 is SVGAGI (reference sequence). CDR3 coding DNA: TGTGCCAGCATCAGGACTAGCGGGACCAGAGATACGCAGTATTTT. This translates into CASIRTSGTRDTQYF.

The chain employs TRBV11-2 and TRBJ1-2, with D tentatively TRBD1 (6 bases). The germline V and J ends were trimmed by 3 bases and 0 bases, with 8 bases remaining between them. The germline gives CDR1 SGHAT, CDR2 FQNNGV. The CDR3 sequence is 14 residues long. CDR3 DNA: TGTGCCAGCAGCTTCAGGGGAGCTAACTATGGCTACACCTTC. Encoded protein: CASSFRGANYGYTF.

The chain uses TRBV6-5 and TRBJ1-5; D is ambiguous. Trimming pared 6 bases from V and 6 bases from J, leaving 12 bases between. The length of the CDR3 is 13 residues. Germline V gene lookup returns CDR1 MNHEY and CDR2 SVGAGI. CDR3 nucleotides: TGTGCCAGCAGCCCCGAGGGTCGTCAGCCCCAGCATTTT. The encoded protein is CASSPEGRQPQHF.

The chain links TRBV9 to TRBJ2-1; the match to TRBD2 covers 10 bases. CDR1 and CDR2 from the germline V gene are SGDLS and YYNGEE. This CDR3 contains 17 residues. The junction had 8 bases not matched to a gene; V was cut back by 0 bases and J by 5 bases. For the CDR3, the DNA is TGTGCCAGCAGCGTAGCTACGTCTCTAGCGGGAGACAATGAGCAGTTCTTC. Translation: CASSVATSLAGDNEQFF. The full variable domain, in which reference TRBV9 and TRBJ2-1 provide the parts outside the CDR3, is DSGVTQTPKHLITATGQRVTLRCSPRSGDLSVYWYQQSLDQGLQFLIQYYNGEERAKGNILERFSAQQFPDLHSELNLSSLELGDSALYFCASSVATSLAGDNEQFFGPGTRLTVL.

The genes are TRBV29-1 and TRBJ2-7, with TRBD2 matching over 11 bases. CDR1 is SQVTM, CDR2 ANQGSEA, per germline. V shed 6 bases and J 0 bases; nucleotides not matched to a gene: 7. The CDR3 spans 15 residues. The CDR3 region has the DNA TGCAGCGTCCTCAAACTAGCGGGAGCCTCCTACGAGCAGTACTTC. This sequence encodes CSVLKLAGASYEQYF.

V gene TRBV9 combines with J gene TRBJ2-7; 7 nucleotides align to TRBD1. Trimming removed 0 bases from V and 0 bases from J; junction bases left unmatched: 6. Germline V gene sequence: CDR1 SGDLS, CDR2 YYNGEE. The CDR3 has 16 residues. The CDR3 reads CASSVGGTESSYEQYF. The CDR3 DNA follows: TGTGCCAGCAGCGTAGGAGGGACAGAAAGCTCCTACGAGCAGTACTTC.

This chain uses TRBV15 with TRBJ2-1; 8 bases line up with TRBD2. This CDR3 has 16 residues. Germline CDR1 is LNHNV and CDR2 is YYDKDF (reference sequence). With V trimmed by 6 bases and J by 8 bases, 15 bases remained unmatched. CDR3 DNA: TGTGCCACCAGTCCCGGGTTCGCGGGGGGTTGGGATGAGCAGTTCTTC. Protein product: CATSPGFAGGWDEQFF.

This rearrangement joins TRBV11-2 to TRBJ1-2, with a weak D call TRBD1 (6 bases). Looked up from germline, CDR1 is SGHAT and CDR2 is FQNNGV. V was pared by 5 bases and J by 0 bases, with 19 bases between. CDR3 size: 17 residues. The chain's CDR3 is CASSTLDRTLANYGYTF. The CDR3 nucleotides read TGTGCCAGCAGCACACTCGACAGGACTCTAGCTAACTATGGCTACACCTTC.

This clone was seen a few times. The chain combines TRBV20-1 with TRBJ1-1; D gene unclear. CDR3 length: 11 residues. V lost 4 bases to trimming and J lost 4 bases, with 7 bases between them. Germline CDR1 DFQATT, CDR2 SNEGSKA (reference sequence). The DNA for the CDR3 is TGCAGTGCTACCAGAGGCACTGAAGCTTTCTTT. Its protein product is CSATRGTEAFF.

The chain is built from TRBV7-9 and TRBJ2-5, with 7 nucleotides matching TRBD1. The CDR3 extends over 13 amino acids. Per the germline V gene, CDR1 is SEHNR and CDR2 is FQNEAQ (reference sequence). After removal of 5 bases from V and 7 bases from J, the junction contained 7 bases not matched to a gene. This CDR3 reads CASSRGQDLTQYF. CDR3 nucleotides: TGTGCCAGCAGCCGCGGACAGGATCTGACCCAGTACTTC. Filled out from reference TRBV7-9 and TRBJ2-5, the complete variable domain reads DTGVSQNPRHKITKRGQNVTFRCDPISEHNRLYWYRQTLGQGPEFLTYFQNEAQLEKSRLLSDRFSAERPKGSFSTLEIQRTEQGDSAMYLCASSRGQDLTQYFGPGTRLLVL.

The chain is built from TRBV30 and TRBJ2-3; 9 nucleotides line up with TRBD2. Trimming at V came to 5 bases and at J to 1 base, leaving 7 bases not matched to a gene. Germline V gene lookup returns CDR1 GTSNPN and CDR2 SVGIG (reference sequence). CDR3 size: 15 residues. CDR3 in amino acids: CAWGGAGGGTDTQYF. Written as DNA, the CDR3 is TGTGCCTGGGGGGGAGCGGGGGGAGGCACAGATACGCAGTATTTT.

The chain couples TRBV18 to TRBJ1-1; a possible D gene is TRBD1 (6 bases). CDR3 size: 16 residues. The ends were cut back, 0 bases at V and 1 base at J, with 12 bases in the middle. In germline, CDR1 is KGHSH, CDR2 LQKENI. In DNA, the CDR3 is TGTGCCAGCTCACCACCATACCTGACAGGGAACACTGAAGCTTTCTTT. It specifies CASSPPYLTGNTEAFF.

The CDR3 nucleotides read TGTGCCAGCAGCCGGCGGTTAACGGATGATGCCTACGAGCAGTACTTC. Residues: CASSRRLTDDAYEQYF. The rearrangement uses TRBV4-2 and TRBJ2-7; D is ambiguous. Germline CDR1 and CDR2: LGHNA and YNFKEQ. V was pared by 4 bases and J by 2 bases, with 18 bases between. This CDR3 comprises 16 residues.

The chain combines TRBV12-5 with TRBJ1-1, with D hard to call. With 2 bases removed from V and 0 bases from J, the gap between germline ends came to 13 bases. In germline, CDR1 is LGHNT, CDR2 FRNRAP. CDR3 length: 16 residues. CDR3 in amino acids: CASGLLGDGMNTEAFF. For the CDR3, the DNA is TGTGCTAGTGGTTTGTTGGGAGACGGAATGAACACTGAAGCTTTCTTT.

The chain has TRBV5-1 and TRBJ1-1; D remains ambiguous. The CDR3 extends over 15 amino acids. Trimming took 4 bases from V and 1 from J, leaving 14 bases between them. Germline loops: CDR1 SGHRS, CDR2 YFSETQ. The CDR3 here is CASSPRSEGNTEAFF. CDR3 in DNA: TGCGCCAGCAGCCCGCGTAGTGAGGGGAACACTGAAGCTTTCTTT. Together with reference TRBV5-1 and TRBJ1-1, the CDR3 gives the full variable domain: KAGVTQTPRYLIKTRGQQVTLSCSPISGHRSVSWYQQTPGQGLQFLFEYFSETQRNKGNFPGRFSGRQFSNSRSEMNVSTLELGDSALYLCASSPRSEGNTEAFFGQGTRLTVV.

Only one count was recorded for this clone. The chain joins TRBV27 to TRBJ2-5, with 8 bases identical to TRBD2. The CDR3 loop spans 15 amino acids. Germline-derived CDR1 and CDR2 are MNHEY and SMNVEV (reference sequence). With 2 bases clipped from V and 1 base from J, the junction kept 3 bases outside the gene matches. DNA of the CDR3: TGTGCCAGCAGTTTAGCGGGGGGTCCCCAAGAGACCCAGTACTTC. It is translated as CASSLAGGPQETQYF.

The CDR3 DNA is TGTGCCAGCAGTGCGGAAGCGGGGGGTGCCACAGATACGCAGTATTTT. Its translation is CASSAEAGGATDTQYF. The V gene is TRBV6-4, the J gene TRBJ2-3, with 9 bases matching TRBD2. Trimming at V came to 4 bases and at J to 2 bases, leaving 7 bases not matched to a gene. This CDR3 region has 16 residues. CDR1 MRHNA and CDR2 SNTAGT come from the germline V gene.

The chain uses TRBV7-8 and TRBJ2-1; D might be TRBD1 (5 bases). This CDR3 is 15 amino acids long. Trimming left V 4 bases short and J 6 bases short, with 16 bases between. CDR1 SGHVS and CDR2 FQNEAQ come from the germline V gene. Here the CDR3 DNA reads TGTGCCAGCAGCTCAAGGACGGACACCTCCAATGAGCAGTTCTTC. It codes for CASSSRTDTSNEQFF.

The rearrangement uses TRBV5-4 and TRBJ2-7, with D maybe TRBD1 (5 bases). The CDR3 has 14 residues. Germline CDR1 SGHNT, CDR2 YYREEE (reference sequence). V was trimmed by 0 bases and J by 2 bases, leaving 9 bases between them. The CDR3 DNA sequence: TGTGCCAGCAGCTTGGCAGGGTTCACCTACGAGCAGTACTTC. Translating it yields CASSLAGFTYEQYF.